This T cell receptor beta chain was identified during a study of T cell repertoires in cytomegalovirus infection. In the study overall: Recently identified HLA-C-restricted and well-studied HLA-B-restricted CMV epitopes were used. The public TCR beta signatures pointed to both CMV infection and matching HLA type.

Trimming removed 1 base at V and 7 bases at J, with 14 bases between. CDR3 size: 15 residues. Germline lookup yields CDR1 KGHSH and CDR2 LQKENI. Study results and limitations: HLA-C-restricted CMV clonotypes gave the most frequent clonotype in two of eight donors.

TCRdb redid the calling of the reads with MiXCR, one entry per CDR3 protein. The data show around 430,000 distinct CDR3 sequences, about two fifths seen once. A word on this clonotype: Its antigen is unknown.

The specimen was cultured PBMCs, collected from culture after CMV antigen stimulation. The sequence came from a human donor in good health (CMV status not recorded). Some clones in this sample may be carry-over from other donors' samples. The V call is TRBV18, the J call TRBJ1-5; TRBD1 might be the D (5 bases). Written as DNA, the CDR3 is TGTGCCAGCTCACCACTTCAGGGAGAGGTGCAGCCCCAGCATTTT. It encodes CASSPLQGEVQPQHF.